A single count supports the clone carrying this TCR beta chain. Its antigen remains unidentified. The CDR3 is 12 amino acids. Trimming removed 6 bases from V and 6 bases from J, with 10 bases in between. The V gene's germline CDR1 is MNHEY and CDR2 SVGAGI. The data originate from a study of T cell responses to AZD1222 COVID-19 vaccine. Profiled with immunoSEQ multiplex PCR; TCRdb holds only in-frame clones, not every one. The sample has fewer than 120,000 clones; roughly four fifths are singletons. Overall study results and limits: In the spike-specific TCR repertoire, nearly half reportedly target unmutated variant regions. Just six AZD1222 recipients tested seropositive at baseline. Scientists sampled the repertoires only once the peak T cell response had passed. Donors were mostly white British, more females; clonal diversity possibly underestimated.

The V gene is TRBV6-5, the J gene TRBJ2-3; either TRBD1 or TRBD2 may supply D (6 bases each). This sample comprised peripheral blood, obtained on day 0 of AZD1222 vaccination. This receptor was identified in an adult in good health. CDR3 coding DNA: TGTGCCAGCAGCCGGGGGCCGGATACGCAGTATTTT. It codes for CASSRGPDTQYF.